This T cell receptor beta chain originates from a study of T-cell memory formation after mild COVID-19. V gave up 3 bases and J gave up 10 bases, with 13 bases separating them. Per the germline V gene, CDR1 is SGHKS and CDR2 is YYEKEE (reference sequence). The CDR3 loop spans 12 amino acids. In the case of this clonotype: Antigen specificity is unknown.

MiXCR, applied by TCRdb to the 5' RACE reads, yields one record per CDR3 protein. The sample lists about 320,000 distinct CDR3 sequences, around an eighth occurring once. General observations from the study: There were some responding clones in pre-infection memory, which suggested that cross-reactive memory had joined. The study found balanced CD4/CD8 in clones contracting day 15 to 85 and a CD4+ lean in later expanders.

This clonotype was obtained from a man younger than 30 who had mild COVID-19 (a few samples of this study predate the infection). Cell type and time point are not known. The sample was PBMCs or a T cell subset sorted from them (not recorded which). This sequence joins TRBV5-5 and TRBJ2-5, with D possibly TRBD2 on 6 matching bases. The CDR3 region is CASSSPGEDQYF. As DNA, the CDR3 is TGTGCCAGCAGCTCCCCCGGGGAGGACCAGTACTTC.